This is a list of T cell receptor beta chains from one sample in a study of molecular identifiers for immune sequencing clone quantification. A single record per CDR3 protein comes from TCRdb applying MiXCR to the PCR reads. The sample lists 88,000 or so distinct CDR3 sequences; under 25% were seen once. Sequencing was done on a sample of naive CD8+ T cells from blood, with Jurkat cell RNA spiked in. The receptors derive from a human donor in good health. Some libraries in this study had Jurkat cell RNA spiked in. CDR3s include the opening cysteine and the closing phenylalanine or tryptophan. A D gene is named only where the DNA matches it firmly. Some rows have no size entry. The others give once, few or many, or a class for an expanded clone.

J gene	V gene	D gene	clone size	CDR3 protein	CDR3 DNA
TRBJ1-2	TRBV12-3/TRBV12-4	-	once	CASSFVDIYYGYTF	TGTGCCAGCAGTTTCGTGGACATATACTATGGCTACACCTTC
TRBJ2-1	TRBV14	TRBD1	few	CASSQAHGTGHEQFF	TGTGCCAGCAGCCAAGCTCACGGGACAGGGCATGAGCAGTTCTTC
TRBJ2-7	TRBV29-1	TRBD1	many	CSVEGDRGNEQYF	TGCAGCGTGGAGGGAGACAGGGGAAACGAGCAGTACTTC
TRBJ2-7	TRBV6-2/TRBV6-3	TRBD2	few	CASSPPTSGRAYEQYF	TGTGCCAGCAGTCCTCCGACTAGCGGGAGGGCCTACGAGCAGTACTTC
TRBJ2-7	TRBV10-3	TRBD2	many	CAISGSGSGAYEQYF	TGTGCCATCAGTGGTAGCGGGAGTGGCGCCTACGAGCAGTACTTC
TRBJ2-2	TRBV30	-	many	CAWSSFDPPNTGELFF	TGTGCCTGGAGTTCCTTTGACCCCCCGAACACCGGGGAGCTGTTTTTT
TRBJ2-7	TRBV30	-	-	CAWSYVQGEQYF	TGTGCCTGGAGTTATGTGCAGGGAGAGCAGTACTTC
TRBJ1-1	TRBV27	-	few	CASSLGSGTEAFF	TGTGCCAGCAGTTTGGGGTCGGGCACTGAAGCTTTCTTT
TRBJ2-7	TRBV27	-	many	CASSFAGEQYF	TGTGCCAGCAGTTTTGCCGGCGAGCAGTACTTC
TRBJ1-2	TRBV14	-	-	CASSPRDLTAGYGYTF	TGTGCCAGCAGCCCTCGGGACCTAACCGCGGGCTATGGCTACACCTTC
TRBJ2-2	TRBV30	-	-	CAWRTGNTGELFF	TGTGCCTGGAGGACAGGGAACACCGGGGAGCTGTTTTTT
TRBJ2-2	TRBV3-1	TRBD2	many	CASSQYRGTAGVGGELFF	TGTGCCAGCAGCCAGTACCGGGGTACAGCGGGAGTCGGCGGGGAGCTGTTTTTT
TRBJ2-3	TRBV11-2	TRBD2	many	CASSSGLAGFRVPDTQYF	TGTGCCAGCAGCTCGGGACTAGCGGGGTTCCGAGTCCCAGATACGCAGTATTTT
TRBJ2-7	TRBV6-2/TRBV6-3	TRBD2	few	CASSTRGPSGNSYEQYF	TGTGCCAGCAGTACCCGGGGGCCTAGCGGGAACTCCTACGAGCAGTACTTC
TRBJ2-5	TRBV6-5	-	many	CASSATGQQETQYF	TGTGCCAGCAGTGCCACAGGCCAACAAGAGACCCAGTACTTC
TRBJ2-7	TRBV20-1	TRBD2	many	CSARDRGTSGLYEQYF	TGCAGTGCTAGAGATCGGGGGACTAGCGGCCTCTACGAGCAGTACTTC
TRBJ2-3	TRBV30	-	many	CAWSVLAEVDTQYF	TGTGCCTGGAGTGTACTTGCGGAAGTAGATACGCAGTATTTT
TRBJ2-7	TRBV7-9	-	many	CASSSSGSDKSYEQYF	TGTGCCAGCAGCTCGAGTGGGAGCGACAAGTCCTACGAGCAGTACTTC
TRBJ2-7	TRBV28	-	many	CASSLTLGEQYF	TGTGCCAGCAGTCTCACCCTCGGGGAGCAGTACTTC
TRBJ2-5	TRBV4-3	TRBD1	few	CASSQGTGQETQYF	TGCGCCAGCAGCCAAGGGACAGGGCAAGAGACCCAGTACTTC
TRBJ1-5	TRBV10-3	-	-	CAISESLQINQPQHF	TGTGCCATCAGTGAGTCGTTACAGATCAATCAGCCCCAGCATTTT
TRBJ1-4	TRBV27	-	many	CASSKGTAHNEKLFF	TGTGCCAGCAGTAAAGGGACCGCCCATAATGAAAAACTGTTTTTT
TRBJ2-5	TRBV30	TRBD1	many	CAWSNGQGNRETQYF	TGTGCCTGGAGTAACGGACAGGGGAATAGGGAGACCCAGTACTTC
TRBJ2-7	TRBV30	TRBD2	-	CAWNLGGGYEQYF	TGTGCCTGGAATCTTGGGGGGGGCTACGAGCAGTACTTC
TRBJ2-7	TRBV12-3/TRBV12-4	TRBD1	many	CASSPSGQVYEQYF	TGTGCCAGCAGCCCATCAGGACAGGTCTACGAGCAGTACTTC
TRBJ1-5	TRBV28	TRBD1	many	CASSPGQGSNQPQHF	TGTGCCAGCAGTCCGGGACAGGGTAGCAATCAGCCCCAGCATTTT
TRBJ2-7	TRBV27	-	-	CASSPAHFSSYEQYF	TGTGCCAGCAGTCCGGCACACTTTAGCTCCTACGAGCAGTACTTC
TRBJ1-5	TRBV27	-	many	CASSLGATGNQPQHF	TGTGCCAGCAGTTTAGGGGCCACAGGGAATCAGCCCCAGCATTTT
TRBJ2-2	TRBV7-9	-	many	CASSLALGAGELFF	TGTGCCAGCAGCTTAGCGCTGGGCGCCGGGGAGCTGTTTTTT
TRBJ2-5	TRBV7-9	-	few	CASSTISWGKETQYF	TGTGCCAGCAGCACTATCAGTTGGGGGAAAGAGACCCAGTACTTC
TRBJ2-1	TRBV21-1	-	few	CASTPWRAGIGEQFF	TGTGCCAGCACCCCCTGGCGGGCCGGGATCGGTGAGCAGTTCTTC
TRBJ2-7	TRBV7-8	-	many	CASSFRAYEQYF	TGTGCCAGCAGCTTCCGAGCCTACGAGCAGTACTTC
TRBJ2-7	TRBV15	-	few	CATSRVVTSYEQYF	TGTGCCACCAGCAGAGTGGTCACATCCTACGAGCAGTACTTC
TRBJ1-1	TRBV6-5	-	many	CASRLSVGRGAFF	TGTGCCAGCAGGCTCTCTGTCGGGAGAGGAGCTTTCTTT
TRBJ2-7	TRBV5-5	-	-	CASSLEPGGRRTYEQYF	TGTGCCAGCAGCTTGGAACCGGGTGGCAGACGAACCTACGAGCAGTACTTC
TRBJ1-5	TRBV12-3/TRBV12-4	TRBD1	many	CASSSDREGASGQPQHF	TGTGCCAGCAGTTCCGATAGGGAGGGGGCATCGGGTCAGCCCCAGCATTTT
TRBJ1-4	TRBV6-2/TRBV6-3	-	-	CASREDVVEKLFF	TGTGCCAGCAGGGAGGACGTGGTTGAAAAACTGTTTTTT
TRBJ2-7	TRBV27	-	few	CASSPTSGHSCEQYF	TGTGCCAGCAGTCCTACGTCGGGCCACTCCTGCGAGCAGTACTTC
TRBJ1-1	TRBV7-9	TRBD1	many	CASSGQDSMNTEAFF	TGTGCCAGCAGCGGACAGGATTCCATGAACACTGAAGCTTTCTTT
TRBJ2-7	TRBV7-2	TRBD1	-	CASSLGGQGIDYEQYF	TGTGCCAGCAGCTTAGGGGGACAGGGTATCGACTACGAGCAGTACTTC
TRBJ2-3	TRBV27	-	few	CASSFLQRGTDTQYF	TGTGCCAGCAGTTTCCTCCAACGGGGCACAGATACGCAGTATTTT
TRBJ2-1	TRBV4-2	TRBD2	many	CASSQRSGTDNEQFF	TGTGCCAGCAGCCAACGTAGCGGGACCGACAATGAGCAGTTCTTC
TRBJ2-7	TRBV27	-	-	CASTDYGGGGRREQCF	TGTGCCAGCACCGATTATGGAGGGGGGGGTCGTAGGGAGCAGTGCTTC
TRBJ2-6	TRBV20-1	TRBD2	-	CSARDREGTYLGINVLTF	TGCAGTGCTAGAGATCGGGAGGGTACCTATCTGGGGATCAACGTCCTGACTTTC
TRBJ2-7	TRBV19	-	few	CASSSGTLSMDEQYF	TGTGCCAGTAGTAGCGGGACACTTAGTATGGACGAGCAGTACTTC
TRBJ2-2	TRBV20-1	-	many	CSAPGDGRLTGELFF	TGCAGTGCTCCAGGGGACGGGAGGCTCACCGGGGAGCTGTTTTTT
TRBJ2-6	TRBV5-1	TRBD1	many	CASSPGPGTGAGANVLTF	TGCGCCAGCAGCCCCGGTCCCGGGACAGGGGCTGGGGCCAACGTCCTGACTTTC
TRBJ2-1	TRBV6-5	-	many	CASSYSLSSYNEQFF	TGTGCCAGCAGTTACTCGTTAAGCTCCTACAATGAGCAGTTCTTC
TRBJ2-2	TRBV3-1	TRBD2	many	CASSPPSGFTGELFF	TGTGCCAGCAGCCCCCCTAGCGGGTTCACCGGGGAGCTGTTTTTT
TRBJ2-3	TRBV4-1	TRBD2	many	CASSRGLAASTDTQYF	TGCGCCAGCAGCCGGGGACTAGCGGCTTCCACAGATACGCAGTATTTT
TRBJ2-5	TRBV4-3	-	many	CASSQGFARPLETQYF	TGCGCCAGCAGCCAAGGGTTTGCTCGACCCCTGGAGACCCAGTACTTC
TRBJ2-3	TRBV5-5	-	many	CASSHMGGTDTQYF	TGTGCCAGCAGCCACATGGGGGGCACAGATACGCAGTATTTT
TRBJ1-2	TRBV28	TRBD1	many	CASSLQGGEVYGYTF	TGTGCCAGCAGTCTTCAGGGGGGCGAGGTCTATGGCTACACCTTC
TRBJ1-2	TRBV30	-	-	CAWCPDRSYGYTF	TGTGCCTGGTGCCCTGACAGGAGCTATGGCTACACCTTC
TRBJ2-1	TRBV7-2	-	many	CASSIDVSSYNEQFF	TGTGCCAGCAGCATTGATGTTAGCTCCTACAATGAGCAGTTCTTC
TRBJ2-7	TRBV7-2	-	many	CASSKEFGLAYEQYF	TGTGCCAGCAGCAAGGAATTTGGACTCGCCTACGAGCAGTACTTC
TRBJ1-1	TRBV7-9	-	many	CASSSIKNTEAFF	TGTGCCAGCAGCTCGATTAAGAACACTGAAGCTTTCTTT
TRBJ2-7	TRBV4-3	-	-	CASSPGTGFFEQYF	TGCGCCAGCAGCCCCGGGACCGGGTTCTTCGAGCAGTACTTC